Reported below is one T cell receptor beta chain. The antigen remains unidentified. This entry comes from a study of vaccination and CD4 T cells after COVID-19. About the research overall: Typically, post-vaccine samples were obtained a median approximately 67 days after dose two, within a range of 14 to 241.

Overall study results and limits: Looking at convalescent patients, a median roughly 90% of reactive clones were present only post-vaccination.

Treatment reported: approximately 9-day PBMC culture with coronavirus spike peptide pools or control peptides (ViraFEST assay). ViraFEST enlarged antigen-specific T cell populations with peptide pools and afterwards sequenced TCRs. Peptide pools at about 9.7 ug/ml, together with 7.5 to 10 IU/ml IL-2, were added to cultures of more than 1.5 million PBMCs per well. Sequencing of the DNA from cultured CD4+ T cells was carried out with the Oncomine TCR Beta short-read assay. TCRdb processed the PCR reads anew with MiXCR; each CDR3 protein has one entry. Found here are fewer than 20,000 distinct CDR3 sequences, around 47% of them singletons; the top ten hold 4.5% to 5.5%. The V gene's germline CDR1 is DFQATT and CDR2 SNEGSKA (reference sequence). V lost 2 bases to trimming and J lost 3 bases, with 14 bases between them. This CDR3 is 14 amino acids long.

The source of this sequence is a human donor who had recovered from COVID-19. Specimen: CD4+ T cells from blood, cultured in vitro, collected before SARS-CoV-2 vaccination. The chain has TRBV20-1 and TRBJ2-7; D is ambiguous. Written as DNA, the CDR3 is TGCAGTGCTAGATCACCCCCCAGATTCTACGAGCAGTACTTC. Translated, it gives CSARSPPRFYEQYF.